The entry that follows covers one T cell receptor beta chain sequence. These data belong to a study of T cells in Graves' hyperthyroidism and ophthalmopathy. V was trimmed by 2 bases and J by 9 bases, leaving 17 bases between them. CDR3 length: 14 residues. Using RNA transcripts as the source, TCR beta CDR3 regions were amplified. A first-round RT-PCR of the TCR CDR3 used the HTBI primer set. From the multiplex PCR reads, TCRdb called clonotypes with MiXCR, one entry per CDR3 protein. The sample lists roughly 710,000 distinct CDR3 sequences, around 40% seen once, with roughly 31% in the top ten. This sequence joins TRBV12-3 or TRBV12-4 and TRBJ2-7, with D tentatively TRBD1 or TRBD2 (5 bases each). This sequence was found in a woman between 40 and 50 years old with Graves' hyperthyroidism. Input material: blood. The CDR3 region is CASSLRTRGRTQYF. CDR3 sequence (DNA): TGTGCCAGCAGTTTAAGGACTCGGGGCCGTACGCAGTACTTC.